This T cell receptor (beta chain) was recovered during a study of tumor-infiltrating lymphocytes in primary liver carcinoma (dated by TCRdb to about 2017). Notes on the research overall: The five patients, three men and two women aged 30 to 69 years, had hepatocellular carcinoma (four) or combined HCC and intrahepatic cholangiocarcinoma (one). Agilent mRNA microarray profiling was performed on the roughly 25 tumor region samples to relate TCRbeta repertoire diversity to the local molecular phenotype. Technical replicate repertoires showed high reproducibility, with mean shared-clone rates roughly 0.89 and correlation coefficients above 0.95. Roughly 3.65 to 8 million productive TCRbeta reads were obtained per sample, and no significant difference in read depth was found between tissue types. TCRbeta repertoire sequencing covered 35 specimens from 5 patients: about 25 tumor regions, 5 adjacent noncancerous liver tissues and 5 peripheral blood samples. TCRbeta repertoire sequencing, expression microarrays and whole-exome sequencing were combined in the study across five regions of each liver tumor, with adjacent normal tissue and blood also included. Tumors of the five patients were stage T1-T3 N0M0 with maximum diameters of about 4 to 10 cm.

Points the paper makes about the study in general: Because only the TCR beta chain was sequenced and unpaired alpha chains were not captured, true repertoire diversity is likely underestimated. With just five or six patients in the study, the authors point out that the findings should be validated in a larger study. Only roughly 8-25% of top clones appeared in all five regions of a tumor, which suggests that tumor-infiltrating T cells are spatially heterogeneous. Compared with blood, tumors had a significantly larger share of the repertoire taken up by the top 250 clones (p = 0.039). Because the samples were bulk and unsorted, CD4+ and CD8+ T cell repertoires could not be compared. Repertoire overlap was found to be higher between tumor regions (mean around 35%) than between tumor-adjacent (around 17%) or tumor-blood (about 15%) pairs, consistent with antigen-driven expansion.

Total RNA and DNA were co-extracted from about 19-30 mg of bulk tissue with the AllPrep DNA/RNA mini kit, without cell sorting. Surgical resection was performed in China between November 2015 and early 2016 on roughly 5 patients with histopathologically diagnosed primary liver carcinoma. Patients had chronic HBV infection and were treatment-naive at sampling. Five spatially separated regions were sampled per tumor: superior, inferior, left-lateral and right-lateral poles, plus the tumor centre. More than 85% viable tumor cells were found by histology in every tumor sample. Fresh tumor and adjacent tissue pieces were bisected; one half was stored in RNAlater at -80°C, the other sent for histology. TCRbeta-specific cDNA was reverse-transcribed from 500 ng total RNA using a constant-region primer and ProtoScript II reverse transcriptase. The TCRbeta libraries were prepared through three rounds of nested multiplex PCR following a slightly modified ARM-PCR procedure. The first two PCR rounds used multiplex TRBV1-TRBV30 forward primers with a Cbeta reverse primer, each for 10 cycles. Sample barcodes and Illumina adapters were added in a final 25-cycle PCR using Deep VentR polymerase. Before sequencing, amplicons of 200-500 bp were gel-purified using a QIAquick gel extraction kit. An Illumina HiSeq 2500 was used to sequence the TCRbeta amplicons with 250-bp paired-end reads. The published analysis was carried out like this. Quality trimming of reads was performed with Trimmomatic v0.33, and paired reads were merged with FLASH v1.2.11 so that full CDR3 sequences could be recovered. V, D and J germline segments were assigned to the rearranged TCRbeta sequences using MiGEC v1.2.1b. Clonotype statistics and Shannon-Wiener diversity indices were calculated with VDJtools v1.0.0. To reduce sampling bias, subsequent analyses other than the diversity analysis used only the 250 most abundant clonotypes in each sample. TCRdb applied fastp at Q25 and MiXCR to the public reads, then kept only in-frame beta chains. A single entry per CDR3 protein holds the most common genes and DNA from its merged rows. TCRdb, not the authors, supplied the V and J calls. This sample has approximately 73,000 distinct CDR3 sequences in its table, and roughly three quarters of those were observed once. The ten most abundant clones make up around a quarter of the sample.

As encoded in the germline V gene, CDR1 is MNHNS while CDR2 is SASEGT. From the cysteine up to the phenylalanine, the CDR3 has a length of 13 residues. Only the CDR3 DNA stays, 39 bases, in frame from base 1. A word on this clonotype: Its specific antigen is unknown. Germline is not matched at one junction end, which may reflect a read error.

The receptor chain draws on TRBV6-1 and TRBJ2-1, with the D gene too uncertain to name. The source of this sequence is a man aged 35-49 years with primary liver carcinoma and hepatitis B virus infection. Material: liver tumor tissue from sampling region 4. The cell subset or site label, read with the paper, signifies: tumor region T4, right-lateral pole. The CDR3 region has the sequence CTSSGNWRREQFF. Here is the DNA: TGTACCAGCAGTGGGAACTGGCGGCGTGAGCAGTTCTTC.